This entry lists 27 T cell receptor beta chains sequenced from one sample in a study of blood T cell repertoires in COVID-19. Assay: immunoSEQ multiplex PCR; the TCRdb copy retains only in-frame clones and omits some. Of some 160,000 clones in the sample, around four fifths are singletons; the top ten hold approximately 2%. The sequenced sample was peripheral blood. All receptors come from a woman of 80 years or more with acute or convalescent COVID-19.

Here the CDR3 reads CATSDSGVSGRDYNEQFF. CDR3 DNA: TGTGCCACCAGTGACTCCGGGGTTAGCGGGAGGGACTACAATGAGCAGTTCTTC. This chain links TRBV24-1 with TRBJ2-1; 11 bases match TRBD2. The CDR3 is 18 residues long. Per germline, CDR1 KGHDR and CDR2 SFDVKD. V shed 4 bases, J shed 3 bases, and the junction held 10 bases outside the gene matches.

V gene TRBV5-1 combines with J gene TRBJ2-3; 7 positions match TRBD1. The CDR3 covers 15 residues. V trimming: 0 bases; J trimming: 4 bases; junction bases outside the gene matches: 5. Germline CDR1 and CDR2: SGHRS and YFSETQ. The CDR3 is CASSLVGTVADTQYF. DNA for the CDR3: TGCGCCAGCAGCTTGGTCGGGACAGTGGCAGATACGCAGTATTTT.

The sample holds one count of this clone. The chain uses TRBV5-1 and TRBJ1-4, with D hard to call. The CDR3 length is 14 residues. Trimming took off 0 bases at V and 1 base at J, with 4 bases between the two ends. Germline V lookup: CDR1 SGHRS, CDR2 YFSETQ. CDR3 protein: CASSLAGTNEKLFF. The DNA of the CDR3 is TGCGCCAGCAGCTTGGCAGGAACTAATGAAAAACTGTTTTTT.

The chain uses TRBV28 and TRBJ2-1; D possibly corresponds to TRBD2 (5 bases). Germline CDR1 reads MDHEN; CDR2 reads SYDVKM. The V and J ends lost 2 bases and 15 bases respectively, with 17 bases between them. This CDR3 contains 13 residues. The CDR3 region is CASSLRTPRGVFF. CDR3 sequence (DNA): TGTGCCAGCAGTTTAAGGACCCCCCGGGGTGTGTTCTTC.

The V call is TRBV20-1, the J call TRBJ1-1; tentative D call: TRBD1 (5 bases). Germline-derived CDR1 and CDR2 are DFQATT and SNEGSKA (reference sequence). This CDR3 has 11 amino acids. The V gene lost 0 bases and the J gene lost 11 bases, with 10 bases spanning the gap. CDR3 bases: TGCAGTGCTAGAGACAGGGCTTTGGCTTTCTTT. Protein product: CSARDRALAFF.

The genes are TRBV3-1 (or the pseudogene TRBV3-2) and TRBJ2-5; D is unresolved. Germline V gene lookup returns CDR1 LGHDT and CDR2 YNNKEL (reference sequence). There are 15 residues in the CDR3. V was clipped by 3 bases and J by 0 bases, with 11 bases between them. The CDR3 loop is CASSHAVKYQETQYF. The CDR3 region has the DNA TGTGCCAGCAGCCATGCGGTCAAGTACCAAGAGACCCAGTACTTC.

The chain joins TRBV2 to TRBJ1-4, with D perhaps TRBD1 (5 bases). Deletions cut 4 bases from V and 7 bases from J, with 16 bases between. CDR3 length equals 15 residues. CDR1 SNHLY and CDR2 FYNNEI come from the germline V gene. In nucleotides, the CDR3 is TGTGCCAGCAGTGGACCCAGGGTAACGGGTGAAAAACTGTTTTTT. Translated, it gives CASSGPRVTGEKLFF.

The J gene is TRBJ1-4, the V gene TRBV27; 7 bases are shared with TRBD1. From germline, CDR1 is MNHEY and CDR2 SMNVEV (reference sequence). J lost 7 bases, V lost 3 bases, and 8 bases had no gene match. This CDR3 comprises 15 residues. The CDR3 sequence is CASSFLNRGGEKLFF. The CDR3 nucleotides are TGTGCCAGCAGTTTTCTCAACAGGGGCGGTGAAAAACTGTTTTTT.

This sequence joins TRBV7-2 and TRBJ2-7; 9 bases map to TRBD2. The CDR3 is 15 amino acids. Germline V gene data show CDR1 as SGHTA and CDR2 as FQGNSA. V shed 3 bases, J shed 1 base, and the junction held 4 bases outside the gene matches. The CDR3 protein is CASSLVAGVSYEQYF. DNA of the CDR3: TGTGCCAGCAGCTTGGTAGCGGGGGTATCCTACGAGCAGTACTTC.

The chain carries TRBV20-1 and TRBJ2-1, with D possibly being TRBD1 (5 bases). CDR3 length: 11 residues. Germline V gene sequence: CDR1 DFQATT, CDR2 SNEGSKA (reference sequence). V was shortened by 6 bases and J by 8 bases, with 11 bases between the two germline ends. The CDR3 region is CSAQGAHEQFF. The CDR3 region has the DNA TGCAGTGCCCAGGGTGCCCATGAGCAGTTCTTC.

J is TRBJ2-2 and V is TRBV6-1; 10 positions match TRBD2. The length of the CDR3 is 18 residues. Germline-derived CDR1 and CDR2 are MNHNS and SASEGT. The V segment lost 4 bases and the J segment 1 base; nucleotides outside the gene matches: 9. In DNA form, the CDR3 reads TGTGCCAGCAGTGCCACCCCAGGACTAGCGGTGAACACCGGGGAGCTGTTTTTT. Translating gives CASSATPGLAVNTGELFF.

The sample holds one count of this clone. J is TRBJ1-2 and V is TRBV5-1, with 7 bases fitting TRBD1. The germline V gene encodes CDR1 SGHRS and CDR2 YFSETQ. This CDR3 spans 15 amino acids. V trimming: 4 bases; J trimming: 2 bases; junction bases outside the gene matches: 8. The CDR3 region is CASSTGTDTNYGYTF. CDR3 coding DNA: TGCGCCAGCAGCACAGGGACAGACACCAACTATGGCTACACCTTC.

This clone occurred once. The rearrangement links TRBV3-1 (or the pseudogene TRBV3-2) to TRBJ1-2, with D perhaps TRBD1 (5 bases). The V gene lost 1 base and the J gene lost 4 bases, with 13 bases spanning the gap. The CDR3 totals 15 residues. Germline V gene data show CDR1 as LGHDT and CDR2 as YNNKEL (reference sequence). CDR3 sequence: CASSQGLDILYGYTF. The DNA for the CDR3 is TGTGCCAGCAGCCAAGGACTGGACATTCTCTATGGCTACACCTTC.

The chain uses TRBV4-1 and TRBJ1-1; 7 bases agree with TRBD1. Germline assignment: CDR1 MGHRA and CDR2 YSYEKL. Trimming at V came to 4 bases and at J to 5 bases, leaving 10 bases not matched to a gene. This CDR3 region has 15 residues. The CDR3 region has the DNA TGCGCCAGCAGCCGGAGTGGACAGGAGGTAACTGAAGCTTTCTTT. It encodes CASSRSGQEVTEAFF.

Note on this clone: One junction end disagrees with the germline gene, perhaps due to a read error. The V call is TRBV6-2 or TRBV6-3, the J call TRBJ2-3; 9 positions match TRBD2. Germline-derived CDR1 and CDR2 are MNHEY and SVGEGT. This CDR3 spans 16 amino acids. The CDR3 DNA reads as TGTGCCGGCAGCGAAACGCGGGGGGGCCCCACAGATACGCAGTATTTT. Translating gives CAGSETRGGPTDTQYF.

The chain has TRBV30 and TRBJ1-6, with a weak D call TRBD1 (6 bases). Germline V gene sequence: CDR1 GTSNPN, CDR2 SVGIG (reference sequence). Trimming removed 4 bases at V and 6 bases at J, with 16 bases between. This CDR3 is built from 15 residues. CDR3 sequence reads: CAWTTLRGRNSPLHF. In DNA form, the CDR3 reads TGTGCCTGGACCACCCTCAGGGGACGTAATTCACCCCTCCACTTT.

J is TRBJ2-7 and V is TRBV5-6, with 10 bases identical to TRBD1. The CDR3 length is 15 residues. The germline V gene encodes CDR1 SGHDT and CDR2 YYEEEE. Germline trimming cut 4 bases from V and 3 bases from J; bases unmatched to any gene: 7. CDR3 in amino acids: CASSPLRDRGYEQYF. Here the CDR3 DNA reads TGTGCCAGCAGCCCTCTTCGGGACAGGGGCTACGAGCAGTACTTC.

V usage is TRBV6-5 and J usage is TRBJ1-4; D possibly corresponds to TRBD1 (6 bases). Germline assignment: CDR1 MNHEY and CDR2 SVGAGI. The V gene lost 4 bases and the J gene lost 8 bases, with 20 bases spanning the gap. The CDR3 contains 16 residues. CDR3 sequence (DNA): TGTGCCAGCAGTTCCAACAGGGCTAGGGGGGGGGAAAAACTGTTTTTT. This codes for CASSSNRARGGEKLFF.

This clone was seen once. The chain recombines TRBV6-6 with TRBJ2-1; D unclear. Trimming took 5 bases from V and 0 from J, leaving 11 bases between them. Germline V gene sequence: CDR1 MNHNY, CDR2 SVGAGI (reference sequence). The CDR3 is made up of 15 amino acids. The DNA of the CDR3 is TGTGCCAGCAGTCTACCAGGTTCCTCCTACAATGAGCAGTTCTTC. Protein sequence: CASSLPGSSYNEQFF.

The chain links TRBV7-9 to TRBJ2-1; D not resolved. The CDR3 contains 18 residues. In germline, CDR1 is SEHNR, CDR2 FQNEAQ (reference sequence). V was cut by 4 bases and J by 0 bases, with 19 bases left in between. CDR3 region: CASSSIHGSRSSYNEQFF. CDR3 coding DNA: TGTGCCAGCAGCTCCATCCATGGATCCCGGAGCTCCTACAATGAGCAGTTCTTC.

The chain combines TRBV7-2 with TRBJ1-5; D may be TRBD1 (5 bases). V was pared by 2 bases and J by 6 bases, with 8 bases between. Germline values: CDR1 SGHTA, CDR2 FQGNSA. This CDR3 comprises 13 residues. The CDR3 region is CASSLRGFQPQHF. Here the CDR3 DNA reads TGTGCCAGCAGCTTACGGGGGTTTCAGCCCCAGCATTTT.

The sample holds one count of this clone. This chain links TRBV7-2 with TRBJ2-1; D not certain. From germline, CDR1 is SGHTA and CDR2 FQGNSA. Between the trimmed V and J ends, which lost 5 bases and 0 bases, there was a span of 11 bases. This CDR3 region has 15 residues. The CDR3 DNA is TGTGCCAGCAGCACACCGGGTAGCTCCTACAATGAGCAGTTCTTC. Its protein is CASSTPGSSYNEQFF.

The rearrangement joins TRBV12-3 or TRBV12-4 to TRBJ1-4, with D possibly being TRBD1 (6 bases). V was trimmed by 1 base and J by 7 bases, leaving 7 bases between them. The CDR3 consists of 13 residues. The CDR3 here is CASSLGTAEKLFF. As DNA, the CDR3 is TGTGCCAGCAGTTTAGGGACAGCTGAAAAACTGTTTTTT.

V gene TRBV28 combines with J gene TRBJ2-7; D is uncertain. CDR3 size: 16 residues. Germline CDR1 MDHEN, CDR2 SYDVKM. The ends were cut back, 6 bases at V and 3 bases at J, with 21 bases in the middle. CDR3 sequence: CASREHTSNTFYEQYF. The CDR3 nucleotides read TGTGCCAGCAGAGAACACACCTCGAACACCTTCTACGAGCAGTACTTC.

J is TRBJ2-3 and V is TRBV29-1; D possibly corresponds to TRBD1 (6 bases). The germline V gene encodes CDR1 SQVTM and CDR2 ANQGSEA. The CDR3 is made up of 13 amino acids. V lost 3 bases and J 15 bases, leaving 22 bases between the germline ends. DNA for the CDR3: TGCAGCGTTGATTTATCGTCTGGCGACAGGAAATATTTT. This codes for CSVDLSSGDRKYF.

The sample holds one count of this clone. J is TRBJ2-1 and V is TRBV27, with D unclear. The CDR3 has 16 residues. CDR1 MNHEY and CDR2 SMNVEV come from the germline V gene (reference sequence). Trimming took 4 bases from V and 8 from J, leaving 21 bases between them. CDR3 bases: TGTGCCAGCAGTTCCTCTAGTACGCGGTGGTCCCATGAGCAGTTCTTC. Translated: CASSSSSTRWSHEQFF.

For this clone: Other DNA sequences in this sample translate to the same CDR3. The chain is built from TRBV5-1 and TRBJ2-2, with D hard to call. Per germline, CDR1 SGHRS and CDR2 YFSETQ. The CDR3 extends over 14 amino acids. The germline V and J ends were trimmed by 0 bases and 2 bases, with 5 bases remaining between them. The CDR3 loop is CASSLDYNTGELFF. The CDR3, as DNA: TGCGCCAGCAGCTTGGACTATAACACCGGGGAGCTGTTTTTT.